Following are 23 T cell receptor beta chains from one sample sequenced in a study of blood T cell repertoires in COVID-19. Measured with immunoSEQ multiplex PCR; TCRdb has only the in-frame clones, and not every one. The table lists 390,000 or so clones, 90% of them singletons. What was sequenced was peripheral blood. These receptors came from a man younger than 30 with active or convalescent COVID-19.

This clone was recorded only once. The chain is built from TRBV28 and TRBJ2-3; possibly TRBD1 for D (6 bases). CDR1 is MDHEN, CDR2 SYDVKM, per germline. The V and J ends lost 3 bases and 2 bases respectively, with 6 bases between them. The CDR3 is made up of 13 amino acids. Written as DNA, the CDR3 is TGTGCCAGCAGTTTGGGGGCCACAGATACGCAGTATTTT. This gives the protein CASSLGATDTQYF.

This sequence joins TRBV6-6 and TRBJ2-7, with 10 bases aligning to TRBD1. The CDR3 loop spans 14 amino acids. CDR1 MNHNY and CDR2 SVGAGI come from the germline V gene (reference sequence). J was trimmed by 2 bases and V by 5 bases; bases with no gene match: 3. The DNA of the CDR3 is TGTGCCAGCAGTCGGGACAGGGGTACCTACGAGCAGTACTTC. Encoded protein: CASSRDRGTYEQYF.

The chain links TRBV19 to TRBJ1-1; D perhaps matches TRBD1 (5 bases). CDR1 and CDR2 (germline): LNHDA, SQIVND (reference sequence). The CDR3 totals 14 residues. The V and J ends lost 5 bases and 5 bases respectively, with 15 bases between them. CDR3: CASSQQQVGTEAFF. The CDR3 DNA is TGTGCCAGTAGTCAGCAACAGGTAGGAACTGAAGCTTTCTTT.

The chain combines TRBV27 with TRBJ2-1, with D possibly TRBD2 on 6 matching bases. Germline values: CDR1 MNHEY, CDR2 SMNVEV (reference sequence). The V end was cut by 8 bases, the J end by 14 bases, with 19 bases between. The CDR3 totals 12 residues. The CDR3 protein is CASPVATRREFF. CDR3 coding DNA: TGTGCCAGCCCCGTCGCGACCAGGAGGGAGTTCTTC.

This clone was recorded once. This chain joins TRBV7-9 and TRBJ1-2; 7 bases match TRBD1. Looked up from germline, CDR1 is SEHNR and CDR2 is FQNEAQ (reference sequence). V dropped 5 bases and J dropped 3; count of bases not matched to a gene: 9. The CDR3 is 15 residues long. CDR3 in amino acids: CASSIGTATHYGYTF. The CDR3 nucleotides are TGTGCCAGCAGCATCGGGACAGCGACCCACTATGGCTACACCTTC.

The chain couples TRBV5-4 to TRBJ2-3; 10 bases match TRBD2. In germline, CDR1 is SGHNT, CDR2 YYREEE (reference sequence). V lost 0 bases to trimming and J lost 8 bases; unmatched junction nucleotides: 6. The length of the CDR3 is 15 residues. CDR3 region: CASSLDSGGSATQYF. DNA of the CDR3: TGTGCCAGCAGCTTGGATAGCGGGGGGTCTGCTACGCAGTATTTT.

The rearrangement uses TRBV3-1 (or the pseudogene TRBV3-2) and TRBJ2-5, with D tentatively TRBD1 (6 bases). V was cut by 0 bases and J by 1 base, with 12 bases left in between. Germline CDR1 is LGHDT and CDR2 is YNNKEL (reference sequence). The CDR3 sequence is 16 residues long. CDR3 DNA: TGTGCCAGCAGCCAAGAAAAGGGCAGGGGCCAAGAGACCCAGTACTTC. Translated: CASSQEKGRGQETQYF.

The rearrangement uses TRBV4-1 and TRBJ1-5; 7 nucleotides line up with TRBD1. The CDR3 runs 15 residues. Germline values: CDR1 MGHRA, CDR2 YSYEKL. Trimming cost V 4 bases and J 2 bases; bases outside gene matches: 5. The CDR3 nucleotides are TGCGCCAGCAGCCGGGGCGGGACAGGCAATCAGCCCCAGCATTTT. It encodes CASSRGGTGNQPQHF.

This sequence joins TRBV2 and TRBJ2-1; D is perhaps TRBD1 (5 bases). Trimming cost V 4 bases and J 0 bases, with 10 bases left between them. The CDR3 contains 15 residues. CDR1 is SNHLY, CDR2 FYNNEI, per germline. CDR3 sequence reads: CASSAQDSSYNEQFF. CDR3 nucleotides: TGTGCCAGCAGTGCACAGGATAGCTCCTACAATGAGCAGTTCTTC.

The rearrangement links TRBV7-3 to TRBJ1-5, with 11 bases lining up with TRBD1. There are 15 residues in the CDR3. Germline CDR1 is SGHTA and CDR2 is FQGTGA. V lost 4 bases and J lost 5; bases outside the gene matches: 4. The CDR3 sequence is CASSSRTGGYQPQHF. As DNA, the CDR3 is TGTGCCAGCAGCTCCCGGACAGGGGGCTATCAGCCCCAGCATTTT.

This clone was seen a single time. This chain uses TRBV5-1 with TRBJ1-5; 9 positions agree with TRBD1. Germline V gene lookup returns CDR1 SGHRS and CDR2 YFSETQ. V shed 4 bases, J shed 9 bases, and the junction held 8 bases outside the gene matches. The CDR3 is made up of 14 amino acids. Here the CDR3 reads CASSLGQGWAPQHF. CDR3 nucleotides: TGCGCCAGCAGCCTCGGACAGGGGTGGGCGCCCCAGCATTTT.

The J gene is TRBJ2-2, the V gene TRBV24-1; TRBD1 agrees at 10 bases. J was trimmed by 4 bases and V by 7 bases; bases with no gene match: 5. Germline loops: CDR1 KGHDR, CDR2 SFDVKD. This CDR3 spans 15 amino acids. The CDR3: CATSRTGGTTGELFF. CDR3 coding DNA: TGTGCCACCAGCAGGACAGGGGGGACCACCGGGGAGCTGTTTTTT.

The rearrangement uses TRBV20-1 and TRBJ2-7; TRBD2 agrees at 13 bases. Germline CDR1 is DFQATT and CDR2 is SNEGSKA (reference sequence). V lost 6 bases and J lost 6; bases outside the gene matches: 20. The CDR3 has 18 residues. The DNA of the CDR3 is TGCAGTGCCAGTGGTCGGACTAGCGGGAGATCGGGCCCTCTCGAGCAGTACTTC. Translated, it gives CSASGRTSGRSGPLEQYF.

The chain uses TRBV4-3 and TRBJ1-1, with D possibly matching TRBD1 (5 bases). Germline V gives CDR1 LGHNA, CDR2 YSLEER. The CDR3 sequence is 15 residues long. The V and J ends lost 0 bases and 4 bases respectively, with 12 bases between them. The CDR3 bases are TGCGCCAGCAGCCAAGATCTCGGGGGTAGCACTGAAGCTTTCTTT. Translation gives CASSQDLGGSTEAFF.

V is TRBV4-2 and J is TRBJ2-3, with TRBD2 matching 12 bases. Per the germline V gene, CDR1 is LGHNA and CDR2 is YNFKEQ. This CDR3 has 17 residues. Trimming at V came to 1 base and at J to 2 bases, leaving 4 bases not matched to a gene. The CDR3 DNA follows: TGTGCCAGCAGCCAAGGAAGGACTAGCGGGACCACAGATACGCAGTATTTT. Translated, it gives CASSQGRTSGTTDTQYF.

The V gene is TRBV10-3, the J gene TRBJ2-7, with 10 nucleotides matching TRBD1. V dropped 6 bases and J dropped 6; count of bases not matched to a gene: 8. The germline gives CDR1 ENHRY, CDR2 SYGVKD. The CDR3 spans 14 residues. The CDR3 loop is CAIRAETGGGEQYF. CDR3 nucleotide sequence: TGTGCCATCAGAGCAGAGACAGGGGGCGGCGAGCAGTACTTC.

The CDR3 sequence: CAIRGTNQPQHF. CDR3 nucleotides: TGTGCCATCCGGGGGACTAATCAGCCCCAGCATTTT. This rearrangement joins TRBV10-3 to TRBJ1-5, with D possibly matching TRBD1 (5 bases). V lost 8 bases, J lost 4 bases, and 9 bases lay in between. Germline V gene sequence: CDR1 ENHRY, CDR2 SYGVKD. The CDR3 runs 12 residues.

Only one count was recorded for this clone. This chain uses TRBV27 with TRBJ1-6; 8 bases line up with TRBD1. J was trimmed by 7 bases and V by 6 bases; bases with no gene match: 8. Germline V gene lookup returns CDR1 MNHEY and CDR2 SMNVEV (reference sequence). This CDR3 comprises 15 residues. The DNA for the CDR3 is TGTGCCAGCAGAGAGGGACAGGCCCGAAATTCACCCCTCCACTTT. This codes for CASREGQARNSPLHF.

The CDR3 spells CASSLLWEAFF. Written as DNA, the CDR3 is TGTGCCAGCAGTTTATTATGGGAGGCTTTCTTT. J is TRBJ1-1 and V is TRBV28, with D uncertain. This CDR3 region has 11 residues. V was trimmed by 1 base and J by 11 bases, leaving 8 bases between them. Germline loops: CDR1 MDHEN, CDR2 SYDVKM.

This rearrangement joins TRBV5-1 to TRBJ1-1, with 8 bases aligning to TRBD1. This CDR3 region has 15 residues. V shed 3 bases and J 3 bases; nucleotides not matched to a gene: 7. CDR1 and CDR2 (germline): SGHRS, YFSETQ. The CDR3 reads CASSWRPGQDTEAFF. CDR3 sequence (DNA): TGCGCCAGCAGCTGGAGACCGGGACAGGACACTGAAGCTTTCTTT.

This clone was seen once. In nucleotides, the CDR3 is TGTGCCAGCAGTGAGGGGAAAAGGGGGGGAGAATCCTACAATGAGCAGTTCTTC. Translated, it gives CASSEGKRGGESYNEQFF. The chain joins TRBV2 to TRBJ2-1; D might be TRBD2 (7 bases). V was trimmed by 3 bases and J by 1 base, leaving 19 bases between them. The CDR3 spans 18 residues. The germline gives CDR1 SNHLY, CDR2 FYNNEI.

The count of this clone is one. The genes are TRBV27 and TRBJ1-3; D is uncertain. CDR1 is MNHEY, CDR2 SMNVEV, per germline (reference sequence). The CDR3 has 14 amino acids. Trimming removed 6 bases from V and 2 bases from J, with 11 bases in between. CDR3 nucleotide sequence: TGTGCCAGCAGCTTAACTGGGCCTGGAAACACCATATATTTT. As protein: CASSLTGPGNTIYF.

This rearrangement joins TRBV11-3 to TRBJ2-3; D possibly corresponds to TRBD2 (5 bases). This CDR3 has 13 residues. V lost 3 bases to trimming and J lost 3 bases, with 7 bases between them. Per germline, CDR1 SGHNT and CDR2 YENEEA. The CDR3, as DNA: TGTGCCAGCAGCTTCCGGGGTACAGATACGCAGTATTTT. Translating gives CASSFRGTDTQYF.